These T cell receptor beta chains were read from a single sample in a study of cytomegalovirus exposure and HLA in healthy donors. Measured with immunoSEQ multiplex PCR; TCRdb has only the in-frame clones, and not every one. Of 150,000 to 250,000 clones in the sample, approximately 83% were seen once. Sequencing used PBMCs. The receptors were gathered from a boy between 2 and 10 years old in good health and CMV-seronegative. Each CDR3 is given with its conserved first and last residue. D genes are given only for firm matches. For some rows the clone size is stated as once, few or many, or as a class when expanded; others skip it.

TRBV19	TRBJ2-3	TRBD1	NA	TGTGCCAGTAGTGGGACAGAGGTGGATACGCAGTATTTT	CASSGTEVDTQYF
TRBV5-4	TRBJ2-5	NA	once	TGTGCCAGCAGCTTGGAAAGGTCGGGTACGGCGGTCAAGACCCAGTACTTC	CASSLERSGTAVKTQYF
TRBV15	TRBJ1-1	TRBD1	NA	TGTGCCACCAGCAGAGGACAGGGGAGCACTGAAGCTTTCTTT	CATSRGQGSTEAFF
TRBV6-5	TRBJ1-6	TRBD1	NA	TGTGCCAGCAGTCTACTGACAGGGGAGACTTCACCCCTCCACTTT	CASSLLTGETSPLHF
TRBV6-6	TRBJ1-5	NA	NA	TGTGCCAGCAGTCACGCGGGTATTCAGCCCCAGCATTTT	CASSHAGIQPQHF
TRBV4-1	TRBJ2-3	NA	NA	TGCGCCAGCAGCCAAGCTGGGAGTTACACAGATACGCAGTATTTT	CASSQAGSYTDTQYF
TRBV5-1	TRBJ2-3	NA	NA	TGCGCCAGTCCTCTTATTTGGGGTCCCAGGGGAGATACGCAGTATTTT	CASPLIWGPRGDTQYF
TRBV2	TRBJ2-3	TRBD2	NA	TGTGCCAGCAGTGACAGGACTAGCGGGGGGACAGATACGCAGTATTTT	CASSDRTSGGTDTQYF
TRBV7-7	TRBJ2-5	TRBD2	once	TGTGCTAGCAGCCAGGGACTAGCGGGGGCCCAAGAGACCCAGTACTTC	CASSQGLAGAQETQYF
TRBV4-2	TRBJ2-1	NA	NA	TGTGCCAGCAGCCGACAAACCAGTAGCGGTTCCCTTACCTACAATGAGCAGTTCTTC	CASSRQTSSGSLTYNEQFF
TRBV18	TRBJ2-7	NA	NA	TGTGCCAGCTCACCACCGAACTACAGGGCTGCGGGCGACGAGCAGTACTTC	CASSPPNYRAAGDEQYF
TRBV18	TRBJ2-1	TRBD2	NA	TGTGCCAGCTCACCACGAGACTTGAGCGGGGGTTACAATGAGCAGTTCTTC	CASSPRDLSGGYNEQFF
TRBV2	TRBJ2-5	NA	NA	TGTGCCAGCAGCCACCCCCTACAAGAGACCCAGTACTTC	CASSHPLQETQYF
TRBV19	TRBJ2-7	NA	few	TGTGCCAGTAGTAAGACTAGCTCCTACGAGCAGTACTTC	CASSKTSSYEQYF
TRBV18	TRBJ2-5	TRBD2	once	TGTGCCAGCTCACCACAACTAGCGGGGAGATTCGAGACCCAGTACTTC	CASSPQLAGRFETQYF
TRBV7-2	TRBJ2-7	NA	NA	TGTGCCAGCAGCCCCGGCGGTTGGGCGGGATACGAGCAGTACTTC	CASSPGGWAGYEQYF
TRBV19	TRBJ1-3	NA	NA	TGTGCCAGTAGTTTTATGGTCGGCGGGGGAAACACCATATATTTT	CASSFMVGGGNTIYF
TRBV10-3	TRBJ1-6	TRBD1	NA	TGTGCCATCAGTGAGCCGAGGACAGGTTCATCCCTCCACTTT	CAISEPRTGSSLHF
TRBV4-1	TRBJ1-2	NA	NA	TGCGCCAGCAGCCCAGACAGAAACTATGGCTACACCTTC	CASSPDRNYGYTF
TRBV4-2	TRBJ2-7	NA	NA	TGTGCCAGCAGCCAAGCGATAGCCGGTCTCCACGAGCAGTACTTC	CASSQAIAGLHEQYF
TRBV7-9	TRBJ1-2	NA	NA	TGTGCCAGCAGCTTAAGCTTCCGGGTGGACTATGGCTACACCTTC	CASSLSFRVDYGYTF
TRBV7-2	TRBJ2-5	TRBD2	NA	TGTGCCAGCAGCTTTGGGCGGGGGGAGACCCAGTACTTC	CASSFGRGETQYF
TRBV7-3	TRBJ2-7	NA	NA	TGTGCCAGCAGCTTTAGCGGTAGCTCCTACGAGCAGTACTTC	CASSFSGSSYEQYF
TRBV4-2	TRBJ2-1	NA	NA	TGTGCCAGCAGCCAAGATGGGGCCACCAATGAGCAGTTCTTC	CASSQDGATNEQFF
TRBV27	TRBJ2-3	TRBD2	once	TGTGCCAGCAGCCCGCTTGGGACTAGCGGGGTCTCTAGCACAGATACGCAGTATTTT	CASSPLGTSGVSSTDTQYF
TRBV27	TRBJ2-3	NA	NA	TGTGCCAGCAGTTTGGGGGGAGTGGTCACAGATACGCAGTATTTT	CASSLGGVVTDTQYF
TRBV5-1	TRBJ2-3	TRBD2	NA	TGCGCCAGCAGCTTTAGCGGGGGGAGAGATACGCAGTATTTT	CASSFSGGRDTQYF
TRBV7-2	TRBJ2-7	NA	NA	TGTGCCAGCAGCTTTTTAGCGGACTACCACGAGCAGTACTTC	CASSFLADYHEQYF
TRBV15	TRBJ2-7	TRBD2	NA	TGTGCCACCAGCAGAGATTGGGGGGGCTACGAGCAGTACTTC	CATSRDWGGYEQYF
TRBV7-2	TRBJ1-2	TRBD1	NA	TGTGCCAGCAGCCCCGAAACAGGGGTTGGTTTTGGCTACACCTTC	CASSPETGVGFGYTF
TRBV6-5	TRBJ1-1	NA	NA	TGTGCCAGCAAGAGGCCTGGCGAGAACACTGAAGCTTTCTTT	CASKRPGENTEAFF
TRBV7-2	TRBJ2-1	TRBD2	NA	TGTGCCAGCAGCTCATACGGGACTAGCGGGGGGGCGGAGCAGTTCTTC	CASSSYGTSGGAEQFF
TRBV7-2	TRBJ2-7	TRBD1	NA	TGTGCCAGCAGCGTAACAGGGGGTGGCGTCTACGAGCAGTACTTC	CASSVTGGGVYEQYF
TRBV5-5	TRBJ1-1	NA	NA	TGTGCCAGCAGCAATACGGGACAGAACACTGAAGCTTTCTTT	CASSNTGQNTEAFF
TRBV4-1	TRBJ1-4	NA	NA	TGCGCCAGCAGCGCGAGGGGGGGTTTTAATGAAAAACTGTTTTTT	CASSARGGFNEKLFF
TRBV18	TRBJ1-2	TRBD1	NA	TGTGCCAGCTCACCAGGTACAGGGGGCGCCTATGGCTACACCTTC	CASSPGTGGAYGYTF
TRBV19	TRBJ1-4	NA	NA	TGTGCCAGTAGTATTTGGGGGCGAGGTAATGAAAAACTGTTTTTT	CASSIWGRGNEKLFF
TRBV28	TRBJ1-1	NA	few	TGTGCCAGCAGTTCAGACAGGCGGAACACTGAAGCTTTCTTT	CASSSDRRNTEAFF
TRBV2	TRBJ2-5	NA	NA	TGTGCCAGCAAGCTAGAGTCAGAGACCCAGTACTTC	CASKLESETQYF
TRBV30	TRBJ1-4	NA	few	TGTGCCTGGAGCGAGACAGGCGGTTGGGAAAAACTGTTTTTT	CAWSETGGWEKLFF
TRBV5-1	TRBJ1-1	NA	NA	TGCGCCAGCAGCTTCCGAGGGTCCGGAGCTTTCTTT	CASSFRGSGAFF
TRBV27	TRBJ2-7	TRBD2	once	TGTGCCAGCAGCCGCATATCAGGAGCGGGGGACGAGCAGTACTTC	CASSRISGAGDEQYF
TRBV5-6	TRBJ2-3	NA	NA	TGTGCCAGCAGCTTGGTACCAGGTGCCACAGATACGCAGTATTTT	CASSLVPGATDTQYF
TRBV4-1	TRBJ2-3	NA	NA	TGCGCCAGCAGCCAAGGACCAGGGGCAGATACGCAGTATTTT	CASSQGPGADTQYF
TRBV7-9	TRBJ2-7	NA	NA	TGTGCCAGCAGCTTTCTCTACGAGCAGTACTTC	CASSFLYEQYF
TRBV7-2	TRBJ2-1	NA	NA	TGTGCCAGCAGCTTAGCGGGGAGCCCCGATTACAATGAGCAGTTCTTC	CASSLAGSPDYNEQFF
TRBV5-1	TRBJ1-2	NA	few	TGCGCCAGCAGCTTTGACAGGAACTATGGCTACACCTTC	CASSFDRNYGYTF
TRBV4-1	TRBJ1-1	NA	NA	TGCGCCAGCAGCCAAGTCGGACAAATGAACACTGAAGCTTTCTTT	CASSQVGQMNTEAFF